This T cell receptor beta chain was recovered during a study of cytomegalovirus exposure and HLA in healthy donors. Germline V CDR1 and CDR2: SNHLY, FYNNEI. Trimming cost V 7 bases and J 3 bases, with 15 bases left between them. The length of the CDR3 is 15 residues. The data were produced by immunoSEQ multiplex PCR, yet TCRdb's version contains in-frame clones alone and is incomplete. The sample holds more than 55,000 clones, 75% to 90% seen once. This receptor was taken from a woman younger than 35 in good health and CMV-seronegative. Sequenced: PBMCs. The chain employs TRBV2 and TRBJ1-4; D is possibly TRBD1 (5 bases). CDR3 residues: CASIQQVQANEKLFF. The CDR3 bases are TGTGCCAGCATTCAACAGGTTCAGGCTAATGAAAAACTGTTTTTT.